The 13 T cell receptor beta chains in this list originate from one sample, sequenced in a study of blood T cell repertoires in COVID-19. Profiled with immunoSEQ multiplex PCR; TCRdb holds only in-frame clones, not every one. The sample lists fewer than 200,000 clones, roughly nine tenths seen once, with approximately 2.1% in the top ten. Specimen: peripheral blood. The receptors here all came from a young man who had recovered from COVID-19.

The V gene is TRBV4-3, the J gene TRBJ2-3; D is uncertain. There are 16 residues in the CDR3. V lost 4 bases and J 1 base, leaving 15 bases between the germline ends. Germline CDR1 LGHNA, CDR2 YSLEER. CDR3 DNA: TGCGCCAGCAGCCCCGCAGCGCTGATGGGCACAGATACGCAGTATTTT. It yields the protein CASSPAALMGTDTQYF.

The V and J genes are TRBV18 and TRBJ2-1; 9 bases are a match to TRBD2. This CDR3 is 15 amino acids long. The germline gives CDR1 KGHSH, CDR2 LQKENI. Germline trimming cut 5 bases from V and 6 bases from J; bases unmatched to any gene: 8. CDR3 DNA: TGTGCCAGCTCAGGGGGGACTAGCACCGTCAATGAGCAGTTCTTC. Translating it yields CASSGGTSTVNEQFF.

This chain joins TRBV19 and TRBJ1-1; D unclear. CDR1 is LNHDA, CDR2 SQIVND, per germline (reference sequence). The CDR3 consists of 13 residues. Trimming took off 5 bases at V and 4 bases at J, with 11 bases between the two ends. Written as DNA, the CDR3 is TGTGCCAGTAGTTACGGGGTTGGCACTGAAGCTTTCTTT. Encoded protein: CASSYGVGTEAFF. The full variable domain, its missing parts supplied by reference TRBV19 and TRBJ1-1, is DGGITQSPKYLFRKEGQNVTLSCEQNLNHDAMYWYRQDPGQGLRLIYYSQIVNDFQKGDIAEGYSVSREKKESFPLTVTSAQKNPTAFYLCASSYGVGTEAFFGQGTRLTVV.

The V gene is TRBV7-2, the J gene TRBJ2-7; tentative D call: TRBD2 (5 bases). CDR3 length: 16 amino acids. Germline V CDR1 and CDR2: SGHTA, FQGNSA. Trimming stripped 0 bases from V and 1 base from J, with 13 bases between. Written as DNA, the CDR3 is TGTGCCAGCAGCTTAGCCCCTAGCTCTATGTCCTACGAGCAGTACTTC. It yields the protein CASSLAPSSMSYEQYF.

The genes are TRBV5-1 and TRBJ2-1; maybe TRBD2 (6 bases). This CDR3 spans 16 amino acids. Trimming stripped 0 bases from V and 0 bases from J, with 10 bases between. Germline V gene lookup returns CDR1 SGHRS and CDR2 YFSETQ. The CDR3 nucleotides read TGCGCCAGCAGCTTGGGGGAGGCGAGCTCCTACAATGAGCAGTTCTTC. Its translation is CASSLGEASSYNEQFF.

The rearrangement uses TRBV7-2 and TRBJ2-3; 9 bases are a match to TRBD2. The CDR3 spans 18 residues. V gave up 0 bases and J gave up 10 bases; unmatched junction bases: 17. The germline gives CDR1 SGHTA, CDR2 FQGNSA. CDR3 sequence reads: CASSLAPQSGRPRRAQYF. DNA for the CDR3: TGTGCCAGCAGCTTAGCGCCTCAAAGCGGGAGGCCCCGAAGGGCGCAGTATTTT. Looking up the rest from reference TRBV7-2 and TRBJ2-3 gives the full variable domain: GAGVSQSPSNKVTEKGKDVELRCDPISGHTALYWYRQSLGQGLEFLIYFQGNSAPDKSGLPSDRFSAERTGGSVSTLTIQRTQQEDSAVYLCASSLAPQSGRPRRAQYFGPGTRLTVL.

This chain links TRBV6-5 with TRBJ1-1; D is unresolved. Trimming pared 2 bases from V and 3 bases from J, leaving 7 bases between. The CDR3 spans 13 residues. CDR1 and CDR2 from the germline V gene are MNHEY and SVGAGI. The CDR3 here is CASSYGVDTEAFF. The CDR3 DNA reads TGTGCCAGCAGTTACGGAGTAGACACTGAAGCTTTCTTT.

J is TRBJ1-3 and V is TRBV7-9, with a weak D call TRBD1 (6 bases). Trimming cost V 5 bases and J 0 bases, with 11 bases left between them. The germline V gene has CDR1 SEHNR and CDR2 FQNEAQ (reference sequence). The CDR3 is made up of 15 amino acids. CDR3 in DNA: TGTGCCAGCAGCCCTAACAGGGTCTCTGGAAACACCATATATTTT. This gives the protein CASSPNRVSGNTIYF.

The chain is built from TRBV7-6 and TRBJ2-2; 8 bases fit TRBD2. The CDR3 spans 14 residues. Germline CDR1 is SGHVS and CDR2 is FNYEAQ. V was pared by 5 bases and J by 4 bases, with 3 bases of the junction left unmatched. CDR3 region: CASSPTSVTGELFF. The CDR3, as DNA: TGTGCCAGCAGCCCGACTAGCGTCACCGGGGAGCTGTTTTTT.

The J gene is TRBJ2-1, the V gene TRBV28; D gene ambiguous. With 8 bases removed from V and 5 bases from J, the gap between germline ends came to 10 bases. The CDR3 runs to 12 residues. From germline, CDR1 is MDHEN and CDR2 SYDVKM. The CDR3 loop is CASLRLDNEQFF. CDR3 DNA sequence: TGTGCCAGCCTCAGACTTGACAATGAGCAGTTCTTC.

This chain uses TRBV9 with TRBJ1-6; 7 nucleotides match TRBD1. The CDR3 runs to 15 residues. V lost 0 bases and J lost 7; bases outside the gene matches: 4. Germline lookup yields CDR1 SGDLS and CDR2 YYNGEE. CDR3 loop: CASSVAPQGNSPLHF. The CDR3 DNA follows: TGTGCCAGCAGCGTAGCTCCACAGGGGAATTCACCCCTCCACTTT.

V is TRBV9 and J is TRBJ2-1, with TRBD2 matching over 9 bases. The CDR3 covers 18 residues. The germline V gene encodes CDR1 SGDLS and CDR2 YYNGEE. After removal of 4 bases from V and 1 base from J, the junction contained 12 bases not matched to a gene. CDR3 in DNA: TGTGCCAGCAGCCCCCAGGCGGGAGGGAATCCTTCCTACAATGAGCAGTTCTTC. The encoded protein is CASSPQAGGNPSYNEQFF.

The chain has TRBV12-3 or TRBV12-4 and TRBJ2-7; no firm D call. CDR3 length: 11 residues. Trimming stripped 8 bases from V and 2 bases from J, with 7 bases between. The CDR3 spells CASSTPYEQYF. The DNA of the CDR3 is TGTGCCAGCTCTACGCCCTACGAGCAGTACTTC.